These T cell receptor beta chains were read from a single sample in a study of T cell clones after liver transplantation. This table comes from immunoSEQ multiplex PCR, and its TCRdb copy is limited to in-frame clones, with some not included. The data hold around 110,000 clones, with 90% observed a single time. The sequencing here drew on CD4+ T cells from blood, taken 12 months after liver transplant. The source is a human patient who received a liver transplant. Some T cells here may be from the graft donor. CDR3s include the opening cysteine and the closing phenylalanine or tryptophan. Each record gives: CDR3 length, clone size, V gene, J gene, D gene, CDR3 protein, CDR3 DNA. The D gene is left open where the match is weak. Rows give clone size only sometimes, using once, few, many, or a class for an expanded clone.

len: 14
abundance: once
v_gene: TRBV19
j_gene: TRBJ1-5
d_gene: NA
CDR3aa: CASSKPPGREPQHF
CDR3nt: TGTGCCAGTAGTAAGCCCCCCGGGAGGGAGCCCCAGCATTTT

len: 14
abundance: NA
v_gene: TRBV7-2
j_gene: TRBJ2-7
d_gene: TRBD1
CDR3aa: CASSLQTGGYEQYF
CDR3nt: TGTGCCAGCAGCCTACAGACAGGGGGATACGAGCAGTACTTC

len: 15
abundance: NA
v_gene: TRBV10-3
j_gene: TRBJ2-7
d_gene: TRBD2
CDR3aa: CAIRPTSGSYYEQYF
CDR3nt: TGTGCCATCAGACCTACTAGCGGGAGTTACTACGAGCAGTACTTC

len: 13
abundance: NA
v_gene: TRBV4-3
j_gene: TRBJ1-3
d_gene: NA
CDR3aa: CASSQVTGNTIYF
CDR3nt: TGCGCCAGCAGCCAAGTTACCGGAAACACCATATATTTT

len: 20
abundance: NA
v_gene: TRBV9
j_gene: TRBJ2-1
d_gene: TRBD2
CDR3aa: CASSVTGLAGPGGSFGEQFF
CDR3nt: TGTGCCAGCAGCGTAACCGGACTAGCGGGTCCCGGAGGGTCTTTCGGTGAGCAGTTCTTC

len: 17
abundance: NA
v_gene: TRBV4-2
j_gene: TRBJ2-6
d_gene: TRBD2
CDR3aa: CASSRGLAGAGANVLTF
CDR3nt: TGTGCCAGCAGCCGCGGACTAGCGGGTGCTGGGGCCAACGTCCTGACTTTC

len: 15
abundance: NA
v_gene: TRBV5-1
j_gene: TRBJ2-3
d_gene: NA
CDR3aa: CASSLPAALSDTQYF
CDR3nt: TGCGCCAGCAGCTTGCCGGCAGCCCTCTCGGATACGCAGTATTTT

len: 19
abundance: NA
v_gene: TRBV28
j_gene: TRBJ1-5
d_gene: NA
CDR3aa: CASSLRTSAQRGGNQPQHF
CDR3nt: TGTGCCAGCAGTTTGAGGACGAGCGCCCAGAGGGGCGGCAATCAGCCCCAGCATTTT

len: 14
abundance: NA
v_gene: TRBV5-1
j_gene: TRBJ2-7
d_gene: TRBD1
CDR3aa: CASSLGGTAPEQYF
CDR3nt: TGCGCCAGCAGCTTGGGAGGGACAGCCCCCGAGCAGTACTTC

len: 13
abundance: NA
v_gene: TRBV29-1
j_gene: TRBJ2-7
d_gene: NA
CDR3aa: CSVELSSSYEQYF
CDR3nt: TGCAGCGTTGAACTCTCTAGTAGCTACGAGCAGTACTTC

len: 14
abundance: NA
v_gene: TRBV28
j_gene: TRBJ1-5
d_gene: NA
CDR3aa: CASSSYRSNQPQHF
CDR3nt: TGTGCCAGCAGTTCCTACAGAAGCAATCAGCCCCAGCATTTT

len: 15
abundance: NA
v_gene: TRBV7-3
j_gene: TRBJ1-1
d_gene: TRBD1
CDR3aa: CASRRTGNMNTEAFF
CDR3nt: TGTGCCAGCAGGCGGACAGGGAATATGAACACTGAAGCTTTCTTT

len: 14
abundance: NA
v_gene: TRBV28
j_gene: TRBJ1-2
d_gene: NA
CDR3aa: CASSVQDPGFGYTF
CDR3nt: TGTGCCAGCAGTGTCCAGGATCCAGGGTTTGGCTACACCTTC

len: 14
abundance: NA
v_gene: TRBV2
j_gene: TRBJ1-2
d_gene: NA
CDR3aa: CASRKLTENYGYTF
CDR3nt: TGTGCCAGCAGGAAACTGACGGAAAACTATGGCTACACCTTC

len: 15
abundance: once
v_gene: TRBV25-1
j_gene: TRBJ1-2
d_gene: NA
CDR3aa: CASYGTESSNYGYTF
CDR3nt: TGTGCCAGCTACGGGACGGAGTCGTCTAACTATGGCTACACCTTC

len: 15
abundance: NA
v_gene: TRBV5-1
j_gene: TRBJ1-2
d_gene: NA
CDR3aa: CASSQNRDPNYGYTF
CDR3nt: TGCGCCAGCAGCCAAAACAGGGATCCCAACTATGGCTACACCTTC

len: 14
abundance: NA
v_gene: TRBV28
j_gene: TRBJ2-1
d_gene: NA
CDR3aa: CASSLLGVGGEQFF
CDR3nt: TGTGCCAGCAGCTTGTTGGGGGTGGGCGGTGAGCAGTTCTTC

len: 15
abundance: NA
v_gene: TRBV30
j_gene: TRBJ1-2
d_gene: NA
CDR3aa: CAWSVRSGGGRGYTF
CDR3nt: TGTGCCTGGAGTGTACGTTCTGGGGGCGGGAGAGGCTACACCTTC

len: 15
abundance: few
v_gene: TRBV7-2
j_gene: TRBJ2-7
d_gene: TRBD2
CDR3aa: CASRQTSGSFGEQYF
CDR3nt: TGTGCCAGCAGGCAGACTAGCGGGAGTTTCGGCGAGCAGTACTTC

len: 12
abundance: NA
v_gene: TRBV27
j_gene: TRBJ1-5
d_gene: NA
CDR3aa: CASGYSNQPQHF
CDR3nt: TGTGCCAGCGGTTATAGCAATCAGCCCCAGCATTTT

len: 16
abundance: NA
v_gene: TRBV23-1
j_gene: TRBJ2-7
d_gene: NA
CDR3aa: CASSQSIVYPSYEQYF
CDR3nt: TGCGCCAGCAGTCAATCGATTGTATACCCTTCCTACGAGCAGTACTTC

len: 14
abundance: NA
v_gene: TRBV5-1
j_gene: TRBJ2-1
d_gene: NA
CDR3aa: CASNGGSGENEQFF
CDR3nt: TGCGCCAGCAATGGAGGTTCGGGGGAGAATGAGCAGTTCTTC

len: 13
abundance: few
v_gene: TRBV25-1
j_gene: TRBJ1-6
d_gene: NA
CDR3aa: CASGSVDNSPLHF
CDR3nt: TGTGCCAGCGGCTCCGTGGACAATTCACCCCTCCACTTT

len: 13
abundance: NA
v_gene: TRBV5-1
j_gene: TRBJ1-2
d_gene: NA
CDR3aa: CASSLEAGIGYTF
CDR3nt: TGCGCCAGCAGCTTGGAAGCGGGGATCGGCTACACCTTC

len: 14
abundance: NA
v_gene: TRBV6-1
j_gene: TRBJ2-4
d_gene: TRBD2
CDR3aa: CASIRSGRANIQYF
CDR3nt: TGTGCCAGCATCCGCAGCGGGAGGGCGAACATTCAGTACTTC

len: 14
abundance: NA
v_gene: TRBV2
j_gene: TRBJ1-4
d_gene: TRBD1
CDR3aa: CASTRDRADEKLFF
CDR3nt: TGTGCCAGCACCCGGGACAGGGCGGACGAAAAACTGTTTTTT

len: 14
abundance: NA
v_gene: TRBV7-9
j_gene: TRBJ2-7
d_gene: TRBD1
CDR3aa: CASSPGTGTYEQYF
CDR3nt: TGTGCCAGCAGCCCCGGGACAGGGACCTACGAGCAGTACTTC

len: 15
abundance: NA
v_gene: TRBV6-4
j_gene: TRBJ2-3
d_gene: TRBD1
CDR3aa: CASSVTDRGLDTQYF
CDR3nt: TGTGCCAGCAGTGTGACCGACAGGGGGCTGGATACGCAGTATTTT

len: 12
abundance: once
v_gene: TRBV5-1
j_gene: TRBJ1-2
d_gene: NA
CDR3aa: CASSLENYGYTF
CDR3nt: TGCGCCAGCAGCCTTGAAAACTATGGCTACACCTTC

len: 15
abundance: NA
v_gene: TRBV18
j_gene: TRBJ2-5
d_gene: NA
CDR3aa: CASSRRERVQETQYF
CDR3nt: TGTGCCAGCTCACGCAGGGAGCGGGTCCAAGAGACCCAGTACTTC

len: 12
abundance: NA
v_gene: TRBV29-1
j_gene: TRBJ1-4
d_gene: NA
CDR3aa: CSAFMANEKLFF
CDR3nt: TGCAGCGCTTTTATGGCTAATGAAAAACTGTTTTTT

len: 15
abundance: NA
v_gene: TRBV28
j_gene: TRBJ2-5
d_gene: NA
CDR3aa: CASRIGERFQETQYF
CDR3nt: TGTGCCAGCAGAATTGGAGAACGGTTCCAAGAGACCCAGTACTTC

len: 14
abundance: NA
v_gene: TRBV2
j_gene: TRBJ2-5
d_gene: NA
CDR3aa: CASSEARTVGTQYF
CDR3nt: TGTGCCAGCAGTGAAGCTCGGACCGTTGGGACCCAGTACTTC

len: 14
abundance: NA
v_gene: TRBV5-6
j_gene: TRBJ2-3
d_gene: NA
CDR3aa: CATNTWGFTDTQYF
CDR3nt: TGTGCCACCAATACATGGGGTTTTACAGATACGCAGTATTTT

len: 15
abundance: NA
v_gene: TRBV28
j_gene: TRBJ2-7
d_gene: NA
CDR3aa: CASSSGGASRYEQYF
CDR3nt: TGTGCCAGCAGTTCAGGGGGGGCCTCTAGGTACGAGCAGTACTTC

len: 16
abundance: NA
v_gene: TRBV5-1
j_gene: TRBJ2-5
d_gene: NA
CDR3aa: CASSLGIGGSEETQYF
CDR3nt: TGCGCCAGCAGCTTGGGTATCGGGGGTAGTGAAGAGACCCAGTACTTC

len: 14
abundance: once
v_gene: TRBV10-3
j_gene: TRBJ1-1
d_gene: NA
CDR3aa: CAISESSVNTEAFF
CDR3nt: TGTGCCATCAGTGAGTCTTCCGTGAACACTGAAGCTTTCTTT

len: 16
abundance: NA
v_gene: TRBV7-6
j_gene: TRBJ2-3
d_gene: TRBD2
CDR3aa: CASSSIAGASTDTQYF
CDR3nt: TGTGCCAGCAGTTCTATAGCGGGAGCTAGCACAGATACGCAGTATTTT

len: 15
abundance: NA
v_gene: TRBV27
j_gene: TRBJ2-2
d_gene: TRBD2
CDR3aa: CASSRLAGEGGELFF
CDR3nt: TGTGCCAGCAGTCGACTAGCGGGAGAGGGCGGGGAGCTGTTTTTT

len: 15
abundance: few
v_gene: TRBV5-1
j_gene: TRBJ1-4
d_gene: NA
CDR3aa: CASSLYSDSREKLFF
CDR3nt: TGCGCCAGCAGCTTGTATTCCGACTCTAGAGAAAAACTGTTTTTT

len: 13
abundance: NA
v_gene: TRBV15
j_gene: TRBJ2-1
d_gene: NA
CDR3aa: CATSRKAYNEQFF
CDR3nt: TGTGCCACCAGCAGGAAGGCCTACAATGAGCAGTTCTTC

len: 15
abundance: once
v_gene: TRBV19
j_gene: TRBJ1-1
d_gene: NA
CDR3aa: CASTQRQLKNTEAFF
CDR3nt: TGTGCCAGTACCCAAAGGCAGTTAAAGAACACTGAAGCTTTCTTT

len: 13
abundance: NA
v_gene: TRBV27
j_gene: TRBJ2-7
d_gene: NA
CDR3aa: CASSTRQGYEQYF
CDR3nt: TGTGCCAGCAGTACCCGTCAGGGCTACGAGCAGTACTTC

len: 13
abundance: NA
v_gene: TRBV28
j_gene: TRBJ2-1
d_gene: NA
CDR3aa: CASSPQNLNEQFF
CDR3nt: TGTGCCAGCAGTCCTCAAAACCTCAATGAGCAGTTCTTC

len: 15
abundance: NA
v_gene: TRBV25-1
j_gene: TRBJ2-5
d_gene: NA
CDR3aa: CASSDGRVIQETQYF
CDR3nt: TGTGCCAGCAGTGATGGCAGGGTAATCCAAGAGACCCAGTACTTC

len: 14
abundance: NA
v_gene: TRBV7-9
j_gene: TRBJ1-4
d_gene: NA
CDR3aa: CASSLGGNNEKLFF
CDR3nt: TGTGCCAGCAGCCTGGGCGGAAACAATGAAAAACTGTTTTTT

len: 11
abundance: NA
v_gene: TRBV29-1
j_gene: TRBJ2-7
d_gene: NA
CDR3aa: CSVDPPPEQYF
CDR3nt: TGCAGCGTTGACCCCCCGCCCGAGCAGTACTTC

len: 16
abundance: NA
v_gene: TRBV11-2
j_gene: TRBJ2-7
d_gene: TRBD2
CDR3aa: CASSLDGGELTYEQYF
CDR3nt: TGTGCCAGCAGCTTAGATGGGGGGGAGTTAACTTACGAGCAGTACTTC